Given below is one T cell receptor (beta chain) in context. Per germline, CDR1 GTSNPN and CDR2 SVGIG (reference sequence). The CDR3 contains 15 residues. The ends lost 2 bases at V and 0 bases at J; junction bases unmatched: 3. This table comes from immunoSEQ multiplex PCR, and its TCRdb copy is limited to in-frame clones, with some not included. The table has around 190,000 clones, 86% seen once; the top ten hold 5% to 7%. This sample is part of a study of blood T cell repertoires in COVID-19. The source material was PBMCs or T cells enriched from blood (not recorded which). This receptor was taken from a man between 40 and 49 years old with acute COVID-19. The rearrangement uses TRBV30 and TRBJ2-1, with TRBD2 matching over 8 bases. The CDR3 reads CAWSLSGTSYNEQFF. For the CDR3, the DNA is TGTGCCTGGAGTCTTAGCGGGACCTCCTACAATGAGCAGTTCTTC.